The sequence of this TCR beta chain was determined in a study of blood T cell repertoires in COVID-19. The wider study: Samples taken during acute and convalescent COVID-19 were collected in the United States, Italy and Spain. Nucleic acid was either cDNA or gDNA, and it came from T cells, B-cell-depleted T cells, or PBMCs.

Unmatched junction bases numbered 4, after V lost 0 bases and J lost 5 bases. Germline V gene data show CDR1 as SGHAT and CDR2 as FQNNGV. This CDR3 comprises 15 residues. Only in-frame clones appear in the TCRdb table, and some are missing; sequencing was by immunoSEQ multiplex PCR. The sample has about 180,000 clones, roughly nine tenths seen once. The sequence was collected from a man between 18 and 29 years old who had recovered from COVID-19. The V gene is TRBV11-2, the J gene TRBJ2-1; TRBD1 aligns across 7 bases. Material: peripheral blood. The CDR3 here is CASSLDLTGNNEQFF. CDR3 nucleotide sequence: TGTGCCAGCAGCTTAGATCTGACAGGGAACAATGAGCAGTTCTTC. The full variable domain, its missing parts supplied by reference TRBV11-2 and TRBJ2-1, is EAGVAQSPRYKIIEKRQSVAFWCNPISGHATLYWYQQILGQGPKLLIQFQNNGVVDDSQLPKDRFSAERLKGVDSTLKIQPAKLEDSAVYLCASSLDLTGNNEQFFGPGTRLTVL.